Shown below are 20 T cell receptor beta chains from a single sample sequenced in a study of T cells in narcolepsy. Generated by immunoSEQ multiplex PCR, the TCRdb table keeps only in-frame clones and is missing some. The table has 20,000 to 25,000 clones, roughly 86% seen once. Sequencing was carried out using CD45RA- memory CD4+ T cells from PBMCs. Receptors originate from a human donor with narcolepsy.

This clone has just one count. The J gene is TRBJ1-4, the V gene TRBV20-1, with D unclear. The CDR3 is 11 residues long. Germline assignment: CDR1 DFQATT and CDR2 SNEGSKA (reference sequence). The V gene lost 3 bases and the J gene lost 9 bases, with 8 bases spanning the gap. The CDR3 spells CSASNGKKLFF. The CDR3 DNA sequence: TGCAGTGCTAGTAACGGGAAAAAACTGTTTTTT.

The gene calls are TRBV19 and TRBJ2-1; 8 positions match TRBD2. V shed 3 bases and J 3 bases; nucleotides not matched to a gene: 4. The CDR3 spans 15 residues. Germline V gene lookup returns CDR1 LNHDA and CDR2 SQIVND (reference sequence). The CDR3 bases are TGTGCCAGTAGTATTAGCGGGACGGACTACAATGAGCAGTTCTTC. It encodes CASSISGTDYNEQFF.

The chain recombines TRBV2 with TRBJ2-5, with 7 bases lining up with TRBD1. The V segment lost 7 bases and the J segment 2 bases; nucleotides outside the gene matches: 4. CDR1 and CDR2 (germline): SNHLY, FYNNEI. The CDR3 totals 13 residues. CDR3: CASIRDSQETQYF. As DNA, the CDR3 is TGTGCCAGCATACGGGACAGTCAAGAGACCCAGTACTTC.

The rearrangement links TRBV7-8 to TRBJ2-7; 7 bases line up with TRBD1. V was pared by 0 bases and J by 0 bases, with 5 bases of the junction left unmatched. The germline V gene has CDR1 SGHVS and CDR2 FQNEAQ. The CDR3 extends over 16 amino acids. CDR3 nucleotide sequence: TGTGCCAGCAGCTTAGCGCCCCGGACAGGCTCCTACGAGCAGTACTTC. Protein sequence: CASSLAPRTGSYEQYF.

The V and J genes are TRBV9 and TRBJ2-2; a weak D match, TRBD2 (5 bases). Trimming left V 1 base short and J 6 bases short, with 10 bases between. Germline CDR1 SGDLS, CDR2 YYNGEE. This CDR3 contains 14 residues. Here the CDR3 DNA reads TGTGCCAGCAGCGTATTTGGGGAGCCCGGGGAGCTGTTTTTT. It encodes CASSVFGEPGELFF.

The rearrangement links TRBV5-1 to TRBJ2-1; D unclear. There are 15 residues in the CDR3. Trimming cost V 7 bases and J 2 bases, with 16 bases left between them. Germline CDR1 reads SGHRS; CDR2 reads YFSETQ. The CDR3 spells CASGLSGDPYNEQFF. The CDR3 DNA reads TGCGCCAGCGGGTTGAGTGGAGATCCCTACAATGAGCAGTTCTTC. Combining the CDR3 with reference TRBV5-1 and TRBJ2-1 gives the whole variable domain KAGVTQTPRYLIKTRGQQVTLSCSPISGHRSVSWYQQTPGQGLQFLFEYFSETQRNKGNFPGRFSGRQFSNSRSEMNVSTLELGDSALYLCASGLSGDPYNEQFFGPGTRLTVL.

This clone was found once. J is TRBJ2-6 and V is TRBV10-3; D is perhaps TRBD1 (6 bases). The length of the CDR3 is 16 residues. The germline V gene encodes CDR1 ENHRY and CDR2 SYGVKD. Deletions cut 4 bases from V and 0 bases from J, with 10 bases between. DNA of the CDR3: TGTGCCATCAGTGCCACAGGGTCCTCTGGGGCCAACGTCCTGACTTTC. Protein product: CAISATGSSGANVLTF.

V is TRBV5-1 and J is TRBJ2-2; TRBD1 is a possible D gene (5 bases). This CDR3 is 17 amino acids long. CDR1 SGHRS and CDR2 YFSETQ come from the germline V gene. Trimming took off 7 bases at V and 5 bases at J, with 24 bases between the two ends. CDR3 DNA sequence: TGCGCCAGCCGCGTTAGTTCAGGGCCCGTGACTACCGGGGAGCTGTTTTTT. Translated: CASRVSSGPVTTGELFF.

The V call is TRBV7-6, the J call TRBJ2-4; the match to TRBD2 covers 7 bases. Germline CDR1 is SGHVS and CDR2 is FNYEAQ. The CDR3 is 18 amino acids. The J segment lost 0 bases and the V segment lost 1 base, leaving 9 bases of the junction unmatched. CDR3 loop: CASSLEASGGLAKNIQYF. In nucleotides, the CDR3 is TGTGCCAGCAGCTTAGAGGCTAGCGGAGGTCTAGCCAAAAACATTCAGTACTTC.

The chain links TRBV28 to TRBJ2-7; D is unresolved. The germline V gene has CDR1 MDHEN and CDR2 SYDVKM. The CDR3 runs 12 residues. Trimming shortened V by 2 bases and J by 7 bases, and 9 bases separated the two germline ends. CDR3 region: CASSLNPAEQYF. CDR3 nucleotides: TGTGCCAGCAGTTTAAATCCGGCTGAGCAGTACTTC.

This sequence joins TRBV28 and TRBJ1-5, with TRBD1 as a possible D gene (5 bases). The CDR3 has 13 residues. In germline, CDR1 is MDHEN, CDR2 SYDVKM. The V and J ends lost 6 bases and 6 bases respectively, with 12 bases between them. The CDR3 nucleotides read TGTGCCAGCAGCCTTATGGGGGTTCAGCCCCAGCATTTT. Amino acid sequence: CASSLMGVQPQHF.

This chain joins TRBV19 and TRBJ2-5; D may be TRBD1 (6 bases). Germline CDR1 is LNHDA and CDR2 is SQIVND (reference sequence). This CDR3 is 13 amino acids long. The V end was cut by 3 bases, the J end by 4 bases, with 9 bases between. The CDR3 DNA reads as TGTGCCAGTAGTATTGGGGGCCGAGAGACCCAGTACTTC. Translation gives CASSIGGRETQYF.

This chain joins TRBV7-2 and TRBJ2-5; 12 nucleotides line up with TRBD2. There are 15 residues in the CDR3. Trimming took 2 bases from V and 5 from J; bases not matched to a gene: 3. Germline V lookup: CDR1 SGHTA, CDR2 FQGNSA. DNA of the CDR3: TGTGCCAGCAGCTTACTAGCGGGAGGGTTGGAGACCCAGTACTTC. The encoded protein is CASSLLAGGLETQYF.

To note about this clone: A junction end diverges from the germline sequence, so it may reflect a read error. The J gene is TRBJ2-1, the V gene TRBV11-3; TRBD2 might be the D (5 bases). The CDR3 runs to 11 residues. Germline V gives CDR1 SGHNT, CDR2 YENEEA. The CDR3 DNA follows: TGTGCCAGCAGCGACTACGATGAGCAGTTCTTC. It specifies CASSDYDEQFF.

In this sample, this clone turned up a few times. The chain combines TRBV5-6 with TRBJ2-2, with D maybe TRBD1 (6 bases). Germline V gene lookup returns CDR1 SGHDT and CDR2 YYEEEE. V was clipped by 5 bases and J by 7 bases, with 15 bases between them. The CDR3 loop spans 14 amino acids. The CDR3 reads CASRTGQINGELFF. In DNA form, the CDR3 reads TGTGCCAGCAGGACGGGACAAATAAACGGGGAGCTGTTTTTT.

This rearrangement joins TRBV10-2 to TRBJ1-5; D gene uncertain. The V end was cut by 3 bases, the J end by 4 bases, with 16 bases between. This CDR3 has 16 residues. CDR1 and CDR2 (germline): WSHSY, SAAADI. As DNA, the CDR3 is TGCGCCAGCAGTGATAGGTGGCAGGAAGGGAATCAGCCCCAGCATTTT. As protein: CASSDRWQEGNQPQHF.

The genes are TRBV28 and TRBJ2-1, with D uncertain. The CDR3 is 16 residues long. The V end lost 2 bases, the J end lost 4 bases, and 15 bases lay between the germline ends. Germline CDR1 is MDHEN and CDR2 is SYDVKM. In DNA, the CDR3 is TGTGCCAGCAGTTTAGATCTGAGAGTTCCGTACAATGAGCAGTTCTTC. Protein: CASSLDLRVPYNEQFF.

The chain carries TRBV5-6 and TRBJ2-5, with 12 bases aligning to TRBD2. This CDR3 comprises 15 residues. With 3 bases clipped from V and 3 bases from J, the junction kept 3 bases outside the gene matches. CDR1 and CDR2 from the germline V gene are SGHDT and YYEEEE. The DNA for the CDR3 is TGTGCCAGCAGCTGGCTAGCGGGAGGGAAAGAGACCCAGTACTTC. Its protein is CASSWLAGGKETQYF.

This chain links TRBV29-1 with TRBJ1-2; no clear D. From germline, CDR1 is SQVTM and CDR2 ANQGSEA. V lost 7 bases and J 4 bases, leaving 13 bases between the germline ends. CDR3 length: 12 amino acids. The CDR3 reads CSARPPGYGYTF. The DNA of the CDR3 is TGCAGCGCCCGCCCTCCGGGCTATGGCTACACCTTC.

The chain links TRBV7-2 to TRBJ2-1, with TRBD2 matching 7 bases. With 5 bases clipped from V and 6 bases from J, the junction kept 7 bases outside the gene matches. This CDR3 comprises 14 residues. Germline lookup yields CDR1 SGHTA and CDR2 FQGNSA. CDR3 in amino acids: CASSPITSVNEQFF. Here the CDR3 DNA reads TGTGCCAGCAGCCCGATAACTAGCGTCAATGAGCAGTTCTTC.